The sequence of this TCR beta chain was determined in a study of blood T cell repertoires in COVID-19. Study-wide context: From the United States, Italy and Spain came samples of acute and convalescent COVID-19.

As processed by the authors: Counts of nucleated cells, estimated from reference gene primer amplification, were obtained. Clones were sequenced by immunoSEQ multiplex PCR, and TCRdb holds only the in-frame ones, with some missing. V and J calls and clone size are given by that table; D and trimming were obtained from the DNA. This sample has tens of thousands of clones, with about 90% found just once. A single count supports this clone. V was shortened by 2 bases and J by 5 bases, with 21 bases between the two germline ends. The CDR3 covers 18 residues. CDR1 is SGHTA and CDR2 is FQGNSA in the germline V gene.

V gene TRBV7-2 combines with J gene TRBJ2-2; maybe TRBD1 (6 bases). Specimen: peripheral blood. The TCR originated in a man of 80 years or more in a cohort sampled during active COVID-19. CDR3 region: CASSLNLAGVVRTGELFF. The CDR3, as DNA: TGTGCCAGCAGCTTAAATTTGGCAGGGGTCGTGAGGACCGGGGAGCTGTTTTTT.